This is a list of T cell receptor beta chains from one sample in a study of cytomegalovirus exposure and HLA in healthy donors. Using immunoSEQ multiplex PCR, the repertoire was profiled, and TCRdb retains in-frame clones only, with some absent. The profile shows 85,000 to 100,000 clones, around 74% of them singletons. The source material was PBMCs. The receptors originated from a man aged 50-60 years in good health and CMV-seropositive. Both conserved end residues are part of each CDR3. The order of the fields is clone size, J gene, D gene, V gene, CDR3 DNA, CDR3 protein. D genes are given only for firm matches. The size field is filled for only some rows; it gives once, few, many or a size class.

abundance: -; j_gene: TRBJ1-6; d_gene: -; v_gene: TRBV2; CDR3nt: TGTGCCAGCAGTGCCGACATGGGTAATTCACCCCTCCACTTT; CDR3aa: CASSADMGNSPLHF
abundance: -; j_gene: TRBJ2-7; d_gene: TRBD1; v_gene: TRBV19; CDR3nt: TGTGCCAGTAGTAGCGGACAGGGTATGAACTACGAGCAGTACTTC; CDR3aa: CASSSGQGMNYEQYF
abundance: -; j_gene: TRBJ1-1; d_gene: TRBD1; v_gene: TRBV6-5; CDR3nt: TGTGCCAGCAAAGCACGCAGGGGGCTGAACACTGAAGCTTTCTTT; CDR3aa: CASKARRGLNTEAFF
abundance: -; j_gene: TRBJ1-1; d_gene: -; v_gene: TRBV6-5; CDR3nt: TGTGCCAGCAGTTACTCGTGGGACTTGAGCGGAACTGAAGCTTTCTTT; CDR3aa: CASSYSWDLSGTEAFF
abundance: -; j_gene: TRBJ2-1; d_gene: -; v_gene: TRBV5-1; CDR3nt: TGCGCCAGCAGCTTGGGGGGCCCAGGCAATGAGCAGTTCTTC; CDR3aa: CASSLGGPGNEQFF
abundance: -; j_gene: TRBJ2-5; d_gene: -; v_gene: TRBV5-1; CDR3nt: TGCGCCAGCAGCTTGGACTCCCAAGAGACCCAGTACTTC; CDR3aa: CASSLDSQETQYF
abundance: -; j_gene: TRBJ1-2; d_gene: -; v_gene: TRBV28; CDR3nt: TGTGCCAGCAGTTTCAGGGATAGGTTATATGGCTACACCTTC; CDR3aa: CASSFRDRLYGYTF
abundance: few; j_gene: TRBJ2-1; d_gene: TRBD2; v_gene: TRBV9; CDR3nt: TGTGCCAGCAGCGTAGCTTGGGCGGGGGGGCGGAACAATGAGCAGTTCTTC; CDR3aa: CASSVAWAGGRNNEQFF
abundance: -; j_gene: TRBJ2-6; d_gene: -; v_gene: TRBV7-2; CDR3nt: TGTGCCAGCAGCTTACTTGGCAGGGTAGGACATTCTGGGGCCAACGTCCTGACTTTC; CDR3aa: CASSLLGRVGHSGANVLTF
abundance: -; j_gene: TRBJ1-1; d_gene: -; v_gene: TRBV20-1; CDR3nt: TGCAAGGTGGACAGGAACACTGAAGCTTTCTTT; CDR3aa: CKVDRNTEAFF
abundance: -; j_gene: TRBJ2-5; d_gene: -; v_gene: TRBV11-2; CDR3nt: TGTGCCAGCAGCTTAGCGCTCAGTTCCCAAGAGACCCAGTACTTC; CDR3aa: CASSLALSSQETQYF
abundance: -; j_gene: TRBJ2-1; d_gene: -; v_gene: TRBV12-5; CDR3nt: TGTGCTAGTGCTTTGCGGGTTGGGGGGGCCACCCACAATGAGCAGTTCTTC; CDR3aa: CASALRVGGATHNEQFF
abundance: -; j_gene: TRBJ2-7; d_gene: -; v_gene: TRBV28; CDR3nt: TGTGCCACCAAAAGCCCTTCCTACGAGCAGTACTTC; CDR3aa: CATKSPSYEQYF
abundance: -; j_gene: TRBJ2-2; d_gene: -; v_gene: TRBV7-3; CDR3nt: TGTGCCAGCAGCCTCCGGGACGGGGAGCTGTTTTTT; CDR3aa: CASSLRDGELFF
abundance: -; j_gene: TRBJ2-1; d_gene: TRBD1; v_gene: TRBV28; CDR3nt: TGTGCCAGCAGTTCAACCGGGACAGGGTACAATGAGCAGTTCTTC; CDR3aa: CASSSTGTGYNEQFF
abundance: few; j_gene: TRBJ1-4; d_gene: -; v_gene: TRBV6-1; CDR3nt: TGTGCCAGCGGCGGGCAGGCGTATGAAAAACTGTTTTTT; CDR3aa: CASGGQAYEKLFF
abundance: -; j_gene: TRBJ2-5; d_gene: TRBD2; v_gene: TRBV27; CDR3nt: TGTGCCAGCAGTTCTATGGGACTAGCGGGAGTTGAGACCCAGTACTTC; CDR3aa: CASSSMGLAGVETQYF
abundance: few; j_gene: TRBJ2-7; d_gene: -; v_gene: TRBV7-2; CDR3nt: TGTGCCAGCAGCCCCCTTGGGGGCTTCGAGCAGTACTTC; CDR3aa: CASSPLGGFEQYF
abundance: once; j_gene: TRBJ1-1; d_gene: TRBD1; v_gene: TRBV13; CDR3nt: TGTGCCAGCAGCTTAGGGACAGGGGTAGAAGCTTTCTTT; CDR3aa: CASSLGTGVEAFF
abundance: -; j_gene: TRBJ1-4; d_gene: -; v_gene: TRBV9; CDR3nt: TGTGCCAGCAGCGAGGCACCTCAGGGGAATGAAAAACTGTTTTTT; CDR3aa: CASSEAPQGNEKLFF
abundance: -; j_gene: TRBJ2-7; d_gene: TRBD1; v_gene: TRBV23-1; CDR3nt: TGCGCCAGCAGCGGGACAGGGGATTTCTGCGAGCAGTACTTC; CDR3aa: CASSGTGDFCEQYF
abundance: once; j_gene: TRBJ2-7; d_gene: -; v_gene: TRBV2; CDR3nt: TGTGCCAGCAGTGAAGCGGCCAGTAACGAGCAGTACTTC; CDR3aa: CASSEAASNEQYF
abundance: -; j_gene: TRBJ1-4; d_gene: TRBD1; v_gene: TRBV7-9; CDR3nt: TGTGCCAGCAGCTTAGACGGACAGGGCAATGAAAAACTGTTTTTT; CDR3aa: CASSLDGQGNEKLFF
abundance: -; j_gene: TRBJ1-4; d_gene: TRBD1; v_gene: TRBV15; CDR3nt: TGTGCCACCAGCGATAGGACAGGTTCAACTAATGAAAAACTGTTTTTT; CDR3aa: CATSDRTGSTNEKLFF
abundance: -; j_gene: TRBJ1-1; d_gene: TRBD1; v_gene: TRBV10-3; CDR3nt: TGTGCCATCAGTGTTACAGGGGGGGACACTGAAGCTTTCTTT; CDR3aa: CAISVTGGDTEAFF
abundance: -; j_gene: TRBJ2-3; d_gene: -; v_gene: TRBV5-1; CDR3nt: TGCGCCAGCAGCTTGTCCGGGGGGCGGGATACGCAGTATTTT; CDR3aa: CASSLSGGRDTQYF
abundance: -; j_gene: TRBJ2-3; d_gene: -; v_gene: TRBV18; CDR3nt: TGTGCCAGCTCACCGGCCCAGGTAACAGATACGCAGTATTTT; CDR3aa: CASSPAQVTDTQYF
abundance: -; j_gene: TRBJ2-3; d_gene: TRBD2; v_gene: TRBV18; CDR3nt: TGTGCCAGCTCACCAAGGTTAAGCGGGGGCACAGATACGCAGTATTTT; CDR3aa: CASSPRLSGGTDTQYF
abundance: few; j_gene: TRBJ1-4; d_gene: -; v_gene: TRBV19; CDR3nt: TGTGCCAGTCCTACGTTCGGAGCAACTAATGAAAAACTGTTTTTT; CDR3aa: CASPTFGATNEKLFF
abundance: few; j_gene: TRBJ2-5; d_gene: TRBD1; v_gene: TRBV19; CDR3nt: TGTGCCAGTAGTCAAACAGGGGTAAAAGAGACCCAGTACTTC; CDR3aa: CASSQTGVKETQYF
abundance: -; j_gene: TRBJ1-2; d_gene: -; v_gene: TRBV5-6; CDR3nt: TGTGCCAGCAGCTTGTACCAGGGGCCCGGCTACACCTTC; CDR3aa: CASSLYQGPGYTF
abundance: -; j_gene: TRBJ2-7; d_gene: -; v_gene: TRBV29-1; CDR3nt: TGCAGCGTTTGGAGGGGAGCATCCTACGAGCAGTACTTC; CDR3aa: CSVWRGASYEQYF
abundance: few; j_gene: TRBJ2-5; d_gene: TRBD2; v_gene: TRBV7-3; CDR3nt: TGTGCCAGCAGCTTAATGCGGGGGGCCCCAGAGACCCAGTACTTC; CDR3aa: CASSLMRGAPETQYF
abundance: -; j_gene: TRBJ2-7; d_gene: -; v_gene: TRBV4-3; CDR3nt: TGCGCCAGCAGCCAAGAGCAGGGGACCTACGAGCAGTACTTC; CDR3aa: CASSQEQGTYEQYF
abundance: few; j_gene: TRBJ1-5; d_gene: -; v_gene: TRBV7-9; CDR3nt: TGTGCCAGCAGCTCCACCGGGACACCAAATCAGCCCCAGCATTTT; CDR3aa: CASSSTGTPNQPQHF
abundance: -; j_gene: TRBJ1-4; d_gene: -; v_gene: TRBV10-3; CDR3nt: TGTGCCACTGGGGGCGCGGTTAATGAAAAACTGTTTTTT; CDR3aa: CATGGAVNEKLFF
abundance: -; j_gene: TRBJ1-1; d_gene: -; v_gene: TRBV9; CDR3nt: TGTGCCAGCAGCGTAACCCTCTCGCCTGGGAGGGGGACCGACACTGAAGCTTTCTTT; CDR3aa: CASSVTLSPGRGTDTEAFF
abundance: -; j_gene: TRBJ1-6; d_gene: -; v_gene: TRBV6-5; CDR3nt: TGTGCCAGCAGTTTTACTACAGGGTATGGATCACCCCTCCACTTT; CDR3aa: CASSFTTGYGSPLHF
abundance: -; j_gene: TRBJ2-3; d_gene: -; v_gene: TRBV28; CDR3nt: TGTGCCAGCAGTTTCCCCGGAGATACGCAGTATTTT; CDR3aa: CASSFPGDTQYF
abundance: -; j_gene: TRBJ1-1; d_gene: -; v_gene: TRBV28; CDR3nt: TGTGCCAGCAGAAATGGACAGCCGAGCACTGAAGCTTTCTTT; CDR3aa: CASRNGQPSTEAFF
abundance: -; j_gene: TRBJ1-1; d_gene: -; v_gene: TRBV6-4; CDR3nt: TGTGCCAGCAGTCCACAGGAGAACACTGAAGCTTTCTTT; CDR3aa: CASSPQENTEAFF
abundance: -; j_gene: TRBJ2-2; d_gene: -; v_gene: TRBV6-1; CDR3nt: TGTGCCAGCGGGGGCAGTACCGGGGAGCTGTTTTTT; CDR3aa: CASGGSTGELFF
abundance: -; j_gene: TRBJ1-2; d_gene: -; v_gene: TRBV28; CDR3nt: TGTGCCAGCAGTTTGCCCAGGGAGGGCTATGGCTACACCTTC; CDR3aa: CASSLPREGYGYTF
abundance: -; j_gene: TRBJ1-2; d_gene: -; v_gene: TRBV7-2; CDR3nt: TGTGCCAGCAGCCCTGCCCTTCTCTCCAGGGGAAACTATGGCTACACCTTC; CDR3aa: CASSPALLSRGNYGYTF
abundance: -; j_gene: TRBJ1-6; d_gene: TRBD1; v_gene: TRBV25-1; CDR3nt: TGTGCCAGCAGTGAACTACAGGGGGCAGGGCAGGGTTCACCCCTCCACTTT; CDR3aa: CASSELQGAGQGSPLHF
abundance: -; j_gene: TRBJ2-7; d_gene: TRBD2; v_gene: TRBV19; CDR3nt: TGTGCCAGTAGGCAAAGAAGCGGGGGGGCCTACGAGCAGTACTTC; CDR3aa: CASRQRSGGAYEQYF
abundance: few; j_gene: TRBJ1-1; d_gene: TRBD1; v_gene: TRBV18; CDR3nt: TGTGCCAGCTCTCCTCAGGGGGGTACTGAAGCTTTCTTT; CDR3aa: CASSPQGGTEAFF
abundance: -; j_gene: TRBJ1-5; d_gene: TRBD1; v_gene: TRBV27; CDR3nt: TGTGCCAGCAGGCAAGACAGGGGGAGCAATCAGCCCCAGCATTTT; CDR3aa: CASRQDRGSNQPQHF
abundance: -; j_gene: TRBJ2-3; d_gene: -; v_gene: TRBV7-9; CDR3nt: TGTTCCAGCACCCTCCAGACAGATACGCAGTATTTT; CDR3aa: CSSTLQTDTQYF
abundance: -; j_gene: TRBJ1-2; d_gene: -; v_gene: TRBV19; CDR3nt: TGTGCCAGTAGTATATCCTCCGGGCGGGTGGGCGGCTACACCTTC; CDR3aa: CASSISSGRVGGYTF
abundance: -; j_gene: TRBJ2-7; d_gene: TRBD1; v_gene: TRBV5-1; CDR3nt: TGCGCCAGCAGCGCGGATGACAGGGGGGATCCCTACGAGCAGTACTTC; CDR3aa: CASSADDRGDPYEQYF
abundance: -; j_gene: TRBJ1-1; d_gene: TRBD1; v_gene: TRBV18; CDR3nt: TGTGCCAGCTCACCCGGGACAGGGAATGATCGCACTGAAGCTTTCTTT; CDR3aa: CASSPGTGNDRTEAFF
abundance: few; j_gene: TRBJ1-5; d_gene: TRBD1; v_gene: TRBV7-9; CDR3nt: TGTGCCAGCAGCTCGTCTACAGGGGGCGGGGGACAGCCCCAGAATTTT; CDR3aa: CASSSSTGGGGQPQNF
abundance: -; j_gene: TRBJ2-5; d_gene: TRBD2; v_gene: TRBV7-2; CDR3nt: TGTGCCAGCAGCTTTACTAGCGGGGGCTTTCAAGAGACCCAGTACTTC; CDR3aa: CASSFTSGGFQETQYF